Listed here are 19 T cell receptor beta chains from one sample, sequenced in a study of blood T cell repertoires in COVID-19. The protocol was immunoSEQ multiplex PCR, while the TCRdb copy is restricted to in-frame clones and leaves out a portion. This table holds 250,000 to 350,000 clones, approximately 90% found once. Source material: peripheral blood. These receptor sequences come from a man aged 25-40 years with acute or convalescent COVID-19.

The chain couples TRBV7-2 to TRBJ2-7, with 8 bases fitting TRBD2. This CDR3 has 15 residues. Germline trimming cut 2 bases from V and 3 bases from J; bases unmatched to any gene: 6. Germline CDR1 SGHTA, CDR2 FQGNSA. The CDR3 DNA follows: TGTGCCAGCAGCTTAAGCGGGAGAGTGGGCTACGAGCAGTACTTC. This sequence encodes CASSLSGRVGYEQYF.

The chain combines TRBV2 with TRBJ1-1; TRBD1 matches 9 bases. Germline V gene sequence: CDR1 SNHLY, CDR2 FYNNEI. The CDR3 extends over 14 amino acids. V gave up 4 bases and J gave up 1 base; unmatched junction bases: 1. The CDR3 here is CASSAQGANTEAFF. CDR3 coding DNA: TGTGCCAGCAGTGCACAGGGGGCGAACACTGAAGCTTTCTTT.

The chain has TRBV19 and TRBJ1-5; D is uncertain. From germline, CDR1 is LNHDA and CDR2 SQIVND (reference sequence). V gave up 4 bases and J gave up 2 bases, with 12 bases separating them. This CDR3 is 15 amino acids long. CDR3 coding DNA: TGTGCCAGTAGTACCGCCGGGCGGGGCAATCAGCCCCAGCATTTT. This translates into CASSTAGRGNQPQHF.

Only one count was recorded for this clone. CDR3 residues: CASSPGDRAYEQYF. The CDR3, as DNA: TGCGCCAGCAGCCCGGGGGACCGAGCCTACGAGCAGTACTTC. The chain carries TRBV4-1 and TRBJ2-7; D is possibly TRBD2 (6 bases). Trimming cost V 4 bases and J 2 bases, with 12 bases left between them. The CDR3 runs to 14 residues. CDR1 and CDR2 (germline): MGHRA, YSYEKL.

The rearrangement links TRBV30 to TRBJ1-5; D is possibly TRBD1 (6 bases). Germline values: CDR1 GTSNPN, CDR2 SVGIG (reference sequence). This CDR3 is 13 amino acids long. V lost 3 bases and J lost 8, with 14 bases in between. The CDR3: CAWRAQGQEPQHF. The DNA of the CDR3 is TGTGCCTGGAGGGCTCAGGGGCAGGAGCCCCAGCATTTT.

The chain has TRBV6-5 and TRBJ1-2; maybe TRBD1 (5 bases). Germline V CDR1 and CDR2: MNHEY, SVGAGI. The CDR3 sequence is 14 residues long. V lost 6 bases, J lost 8 bases, and 19 bases lay in between. CDR3 sequence (DNA): TGTGCCAGCAGCCCCGTAATAGATCCAGGGGGCTACACCTTC. Encoded protein: CASSPVIDPGGYTF.

CDR3 loop: CASSTRGEPQHF. The CDR3 coding sequence is TGTGCCAGCAGCACCAGGGGAGAGCCCCAGCATTTT. V gene TRBV12-3 or TRBV12-4 combines with J gene TRBJ1-5; maybe TRBD1 (6 bases). Deletions cut 6 bases from V and 8 bases from J, with 11 bases between. This CDR3 has 12 amino acids.

In DNA form, the CDR3 reads TGCGCCAGCAGCCCGGACAGTACTAATCAGCCCCAGCATTTT. Translated: CASSPDSTNQPQHF. This chain uses TRBV5-1 with TRBJ1-5; D possibly corresponds to TRBD1 (6 bases). This CDR3 is 14 amino acids long. Germline-derived CDR1 and CDR2 are SGHRS and YFSETQ. Deletions cut 4 bases from V and 4 bases from J, with 12 bases between.

The chain is built from TRBV11-3 and TRBJ2-7, with D uncertain. In germline, CDR1 is SGHNT, CDR2 YENEEA. Trimming pared 3 bases from V and 1 base from J, leaving 13 bases between. The CDR3 sequence is 15 residues long. Written as DNA, the CDR3 is TGTGCCAGCAGCTTCATTCACAGCTTATCCTACGAGCAGTACTTC. It codes for CASSFIHSLSYEQYF. Combining the CDR3 with reference TRBV11-3 and TRBJ2-7 gives the whole variable domain EAGVVQSPRYKIIEKKQPVAFWCNPISGHNTLYWYLQNLGQGPELLIRYENEEAVDDSQLPKDRFSAERLKGVDSTLKIQPAELGDSAVYLCASSFIHSLSYEQYFGPGTRLTVT.

V and J are TRBV3-1 (or the pseudogene TRBV3-2) and TRBJ2-3; 7 bases match TRBD1. With V trimmed by 5 bases and J by 7 bases, 6 bases remained unmatched. Germline-derived CDR1 and CDR2 are LGHDT and YNNKEL (reference sequence). This CDR3 is built from 13 residues. The CDR3 is CASSGQASNTQYF. In nucleotides, the CDR3 is TGTGCCAGCAGCGGACAGGCTTCGAATACGCAGTATTTT.

V gene TRBV6-5 combines with J gene TRBJ2-5, with 7 bases fitting TRBD1. CDR3 length: 14 residues. Losses at the gene ends were 6 bases for V and 4 bases for J; bases not matched to a gene: 8. In germline, CDR1 is MNHEY, CDR2 SVGAGI. The CDR3 coding sequence is TGTGCCAGCAGCAGGGACAGCCAGGGAGAGACCCAGTACTTC. It encodes CASSRDSQGETQYF.

The rearrangement links TRBV28 to TRBJ1-3, with D tentatively TRBD1 (5 bases). V lost 3 bases and J 0 bases, leaving 6 bases between the germline ends. The V gene's germline CDR1 is MDHEN and CDR2 SYDVKM. The CDR3 consists of 14 residues. CDR3 sequence reads: CASSLTDSGNTIYF. Here the CDR3 DNA reads TGTGCCAGCAGTTTGACAGACTCTGGAAACACCATATATTTT.

This clone came up a few times. This chain links TRBV19 with TRBJ1-1; D is perhaps TRBD1 (5 bases). The CDR3 is 16 residues long. V was pared by 5 bases and J by 0 bases, with 16 bases between. Per the germline V gene, CDR1 is LNHDA and CDR2 is SQIVND (reference sequence). The CDR3 spells CASSFGHSPLNTEAFF. The CDR3 DNA reads TGTGCCAGTAGTTTCGGACACTCCCCTTTGAACACTGAAGCTTTCTTT. The complete variable domain, with remaining parts taken from reference TRBV19 and TRBJ1-1, reads DGGITQSPKYLFRKEGQNVTLSCEQNLNHDAMYWYRQDPGQGLRLIYYSQIVNDFQKGDIAEGYSVSREKKESFPLTVTSAQKNPTAFYLCASSFGHSPLNTEAFFGQGTRLTVV.

The genes are TRBV6-5 and TRBJ2-1, with 7 bases lining up with TRBD1. CDR1 is MNHEY and CDR2 is SVGAGI in the germline V gene. The J segment lost 4 bases and the V segment lost 8 bases, leaving 11 bases of the junction unmatched. This CDR3 is 15 amino acids long. CDR3 DNA: TGTGCCAGCCGCGCAGGGGGTTCCATATACAATGAGCAGTTCTTC. Protein product: CASRAGGSIYNEQFF.

This clone was detected only a few times. The chain employs TRBV7-8 and TRBJ1-5; TRBD1 agrees at 9 bases. Germline V gene lookup returns CDR1 SGHVS and CDR2 FQNEAQ. Losses at the gene ends were 4 bases for V and 7 bases for J; bases not matched to a gene: 5. This CDR3 is 14 amino acids long. CDR3 in amino acids: CASSSDRGGQPQHF. In nucleotides, the CDR3 is TGTGCCAGCAGCTCTGACAGGGGGGGGCAGCCCCAGCATTTT.

The chain combines TRBV19 with TRBJ1-2; 11 nucleotides agree with TRBD1. CDR1 LNHDA and CDR2 SQIVND come from the germline V gene (reference sequence). V lost 10 bases to trimming and J lost 7 bases; unmatched junction nucleotides: 8. The CDR3 length is 13 residues. The CDR3 loop reads CATQSGQGVGYTF. The CDR3 bases are TGTGCCACGCAGTCGGGACAGGGGGTTGGCTACACCTTC.

The V call is TRBV11-3, the J call TRBJ1-4; tentatively, D is TRBD1 (6 bases). CDR3 size: 14 residues. CDR1 SGHNT and CDR2 YENEEA come from the germline V gene. Trimming pared 7 bases from V and 4 bases from J, leaving 13 bases between. CDR3: CASNSTGSNEKLFF. The CDR3 DNA reads TGTGCCAGCAACAGTACAGGGAGTAATGAAAAACTGTTTTTT.

As to this clone: In the same sample, other DNA sequences code for this CDR3. This rearrangement joins TRBV6-1 to TRBJ1-5; no definite D call. Between the trimmed V and J ends, which lost 3 bases and 4 bases, there was a span of 7 bases. This CDR3 contains 13 residues. Germline V gene data show CDR1 as MNHNS and CDR2 as SASEGT. For the CDR3, the DNA is TGTGCCAGCAGTGAGACTGGGAATCAGCCCCAGCATTTT. Its protein is CASSETGNQPQHF.

The chain uses TRBV28 and TRBJ1-5, with unresolved D. The V end lost 2 bases, the J end lost 1 base, and 12 bases lay between the germline ends. The CDR3 length is 16 residues. Germline assignment: CDR1 MDHEN and CDR2 SYDVKM. The CDR3 is CASSLEGRGSNQPQHF. CDR3 coding DNA: TGTGCCAGCAGTTTAGAAGGGAGAGGGAGCAATCAGCCCCAGCATTTT.